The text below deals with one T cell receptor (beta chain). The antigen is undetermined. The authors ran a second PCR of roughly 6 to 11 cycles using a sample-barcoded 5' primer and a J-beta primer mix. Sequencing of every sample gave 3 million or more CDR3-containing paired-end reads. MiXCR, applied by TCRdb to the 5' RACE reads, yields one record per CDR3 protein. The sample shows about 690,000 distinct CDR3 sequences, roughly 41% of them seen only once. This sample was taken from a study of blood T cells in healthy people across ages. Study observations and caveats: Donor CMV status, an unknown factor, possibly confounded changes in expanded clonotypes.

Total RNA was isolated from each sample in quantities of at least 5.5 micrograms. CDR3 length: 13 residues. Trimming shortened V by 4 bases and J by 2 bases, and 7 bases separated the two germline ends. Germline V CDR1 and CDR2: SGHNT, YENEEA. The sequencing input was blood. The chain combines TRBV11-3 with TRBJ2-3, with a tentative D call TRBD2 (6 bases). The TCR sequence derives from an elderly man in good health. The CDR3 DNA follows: TGTGCCAGCAGCTGGACTAACACAGATACGCAGTATTTT. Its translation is CASSWTNTDTQYF.